One T cell receptor beta chain is described in this entry. A much larger clone differs from this one at a single base, so this may be a read error. The sample originates from a study of T cell repertoires in cytomegalovirus infection. Per the germline V gene, CDR1 is MDHEN and CDR2 is SYDVKM. The CDR3 has 14 residues. V gave up 5 bases and J gave up 2 bases, with 11 bases separating them. Each CDR3 protein gets one entry after TCRdb re-called the reads with MiXCR. Altogether approximately 200,000 distinct CDR3 sequences are present, roughly 23% being singletons, with the ten largest covering approximately 18%.

The V and J genes are TRBV28 and TRBJ2-3; D is unresolved. The specimen was CD8+ T cells from PBMCs. This clonotype was obtained from a human donor in good health (CMV status not recorded). Some clones in this sample may be carry-over from other donors' samples. This CDR3 reads CASSTPSPTDTQYF. CDR3 nucleotides: TGTGCCAGCAGTACTCCCTCCCCCACAGATACGCAGTATTTT.